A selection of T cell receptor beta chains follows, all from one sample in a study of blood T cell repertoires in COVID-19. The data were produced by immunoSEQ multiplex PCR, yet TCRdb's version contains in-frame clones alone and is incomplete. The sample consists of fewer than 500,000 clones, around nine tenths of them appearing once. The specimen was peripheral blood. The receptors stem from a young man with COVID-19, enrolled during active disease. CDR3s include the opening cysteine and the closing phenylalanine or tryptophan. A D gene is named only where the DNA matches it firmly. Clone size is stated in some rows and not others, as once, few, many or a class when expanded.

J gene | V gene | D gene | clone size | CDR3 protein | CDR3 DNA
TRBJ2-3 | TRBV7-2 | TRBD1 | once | CASSYQDRGLDTQYF | TGTGCCAGCAGCTACCAGGACAGGGGATTAGATACGCAGTATTTT
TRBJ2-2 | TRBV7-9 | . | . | CASSRPGFGGNTGELFF | TGTGCCAGCAGCCGCCCTGGGTTCGGGGGGAACACCGGGGAGCTGTTTTTT
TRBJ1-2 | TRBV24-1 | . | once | CATSDSQVGGYTF | TGTGCCACCAGTGACTCCCAAGTGGGCGGCTACACCTTC
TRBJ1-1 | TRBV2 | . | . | CASSEWEVEGAFF | TGTGCCAGCAGTGAATGGGAGGTCGAAGGGGCTTTCTTT
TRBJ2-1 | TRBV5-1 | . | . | CASSPDGQYEQFF | TGCGCCAGCAGCCCGGATGGACAGTATGAGCAGTTCTTC
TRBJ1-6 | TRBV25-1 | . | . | CASSATGWNSPLHF | TGTGCCAGCAGTGCTACAGGGTGGAATTCACCCCTCCACTTT
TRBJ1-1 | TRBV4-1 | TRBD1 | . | CASSRSLGQGQNTEAFF | TGCGCCAGCAGCCGATCCCTAGGACAGGGGCAGAACACTGAAGCTTTCTTT
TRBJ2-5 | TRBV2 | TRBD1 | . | CASSQTGVETQYF | TGTGCCAGCAGTCAGACAGGGGTGGAGACCCAGTACTTC
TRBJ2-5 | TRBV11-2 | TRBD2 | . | CASSLTSGAKETQYF | TGTGCCAGCAGCCTGACTAGCGGGGCCAAAGAGACCCAGTACTTC
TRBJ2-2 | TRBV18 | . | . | CASSRVRETGELFF | TGTGCCAGCTCACGAGTGAGGGAGACCGGGGAGCTGTTTTTT
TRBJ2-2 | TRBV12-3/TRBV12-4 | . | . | CASSSSKSGELFF | TGTGCCAGCAGTTCAAGTAAGAGCGGGGAGCTGTTTTTT
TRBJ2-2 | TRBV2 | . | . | CASYRPDTPGELFF | TGTGCCAGCTACAGGCCCGACACTCCCGGGGAGCTGTTTTTT
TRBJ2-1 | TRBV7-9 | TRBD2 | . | CASSPTSGSSYNEQFF | TGTGCCAGCAGCCCCACTAGCGGGAGTTCCTACAATGAGCAGTTCTTC
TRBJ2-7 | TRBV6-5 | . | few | CASSYSKQTYEQYF | TGTGCCAGCAGTTACTCGAAGCAAACCTACGAGCAGTACTTC
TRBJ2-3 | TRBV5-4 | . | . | CASSFNTDTQYF | TGTGCCAGCAGCTTCAACACAGATACGCAGTATTTT
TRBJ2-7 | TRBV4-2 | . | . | CASSLEASSSYEQYF | TGTGCCAGCAGCCTGGAAGCGTCTAGCTCCTACGAGCAGTACTTC
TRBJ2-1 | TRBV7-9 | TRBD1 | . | CASSLQGAKNEQFF | TGTGCCAGCAGCTTACAGGGGGCAAAGAATGAGCAGTTCTTC
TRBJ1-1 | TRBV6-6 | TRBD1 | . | CASSRQGVETEAFF | TGTGCCAGCAGCAGACAGGGGGTAGAGACTGAAGCTTTCTTT
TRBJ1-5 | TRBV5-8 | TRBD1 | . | CASSSSRGTGSISPQHF | TGTGCCAGCAGCTCGTCGAGGGGGACAGGCTCAATCAGCCCCCAGCATTTT
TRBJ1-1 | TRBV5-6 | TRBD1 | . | CASSPWTGMNTEAFF | TGTGCCAGCAGCCCGTGGACAGGGATGAACACTGAAGCTTTCTTT
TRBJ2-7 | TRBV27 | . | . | CASSLQGNYEQYF | TGTGCCAGCAGTTTACAGGGGAACTACGAGCAGTACTTC
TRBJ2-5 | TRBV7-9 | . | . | CASSAMTGSQETQYF | TGTGCCAGCAGCGCGATGACAGGTTCGCAAGAGACCCAGTACTTC
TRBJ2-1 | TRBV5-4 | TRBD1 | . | CASSSKGTGPYNEQFF | TGTGCCAGCAGCTCGAAAGGGACAGGGCCCTACAATGAGCAGTTCTTC
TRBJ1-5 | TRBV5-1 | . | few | CASSSGLSNQPQHF | TGCGCCAGCAGCTCCGGGTTGAGCAATCAGCCCCAGCATTTT
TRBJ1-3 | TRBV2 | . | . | CASSELTASGNTIYF | TGTGCCAGCAGTGAACTAACAGCCTCTGGAAACACCATATATTTT
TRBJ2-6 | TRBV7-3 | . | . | CASSLTGDGANVLTF | TGTGCCAGCAGCTTAACAGGGGATGGGGCCAACGTCCTGACTTTC
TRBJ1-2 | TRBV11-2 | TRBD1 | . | CASSLGTGSYGYTF | TGTGCCAGCAGCTTGGGGACAGGGTCCTATGGCTACACCTTC
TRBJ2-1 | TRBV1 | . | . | CTSCKGGGWNEQFF | TGCACCAGCTGCAAGGGAGGGGGGTGGAATGAGCAGTTCTTC
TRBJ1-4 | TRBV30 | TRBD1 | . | CAWGTGEGYEKLFF | TGTGCCTGGGGGACAGGGGAAGGGTATGAAAAACTGTTTTTT
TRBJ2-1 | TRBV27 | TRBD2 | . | CASSSIGTSSYNEQFF | TGTGCCAGCAGTTCGATCGGGACTAGCTCCTACAATGAGCAGTTCTTC
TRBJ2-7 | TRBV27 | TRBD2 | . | CASSSTSGGPLSYEQYF | TGTGCCAGCAGTTCGACTAGCGGGGGGCCCCTCTCCTACGAGCAGTACTTC
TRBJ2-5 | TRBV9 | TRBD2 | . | CASSPRTSGGGETQYF | TGTGCCAGCAGCCCGAGGACTAGCGGTGGGGGAGAGACCCAGTACTTC
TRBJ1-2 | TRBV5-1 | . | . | CASSLDRNYGYTF | TGCGCCAGCAGCTTAGACAGAAACTATGGCTACACCTTC
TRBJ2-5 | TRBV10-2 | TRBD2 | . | CASSEFSGRLETQYF | TGCGCCAGCAGTGAGTTTAGCGGGAGACTAGAGACCCAGTACTTC
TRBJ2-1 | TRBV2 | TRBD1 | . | CATQGAGEQFF | TGTGCCACCCAGGGGGCGGGTGAGCAGTTCTTC
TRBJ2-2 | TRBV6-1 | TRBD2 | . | CASSELELAQNTGELFF | TGTGCCAGCAGTGAATTGGAACTAGCGCAGAACACCGGGGAGCTGTTTTTT
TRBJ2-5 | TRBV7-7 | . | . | CASSLAGARQTQYF | TGTGCCAGCAGCTTAGCAGGGGCGCGGCAGACCCAGTACTTC
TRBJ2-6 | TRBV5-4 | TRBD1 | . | CASSPGRDRGSGANVLTF | TGTGCCAGCAGCCCAGGACGGGACAGGGGATCTGGGGCCAACGTCCTGACTTTC
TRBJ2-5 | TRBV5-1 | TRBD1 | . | CASSQGQQETQYF | TGCGCCAGCAGCCAGGGACAGCAAGAGACCCAGTACTTC
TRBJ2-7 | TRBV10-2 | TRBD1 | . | CASRSGTGGGGEQYF | TGCGCCAGCAGATCTGGGACAGGGGGAGGAGGGGAGCAGTACTTC
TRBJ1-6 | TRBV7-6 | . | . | CASSLVSAGPNSPLHF | TGTGCCAGCAGCTTAGTTTCCGCCGGTCCTAATTCACCCCTCCACTTT
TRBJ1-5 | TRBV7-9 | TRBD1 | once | CASSVGQGYQPQHF | TGTGCCAGCAGCGTGGGACAGGGGTATCAGCCCCAGCATTTT
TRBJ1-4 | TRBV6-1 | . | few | CASSDRPTNEKLFF | TGTGCCAGCAGTGACAGGCCAACTAATGAAAAACTGTTTTTT
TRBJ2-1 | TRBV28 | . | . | CASSLGKTIDEQFF | TGTGCCAGCAGTTTGGGCAAGACGATCGATGAGCAGTTCTTC
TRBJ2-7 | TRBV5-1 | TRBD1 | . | CASSLEGQGYEQYF | TGCGCCAGCAGCTTGGAGGGACAGGGTTACGAGCAGTACTTC
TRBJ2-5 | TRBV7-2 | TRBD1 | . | CASSLVGPGGQYF | TGTGCCAGCAGCTTAGTAGGACCAGGGGGCCAGTACTTC
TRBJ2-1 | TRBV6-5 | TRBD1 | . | CASSRQGYSYNEQFF | TGTGCCAGCAGCCGACAGGGATACTCCTACAATGAGCAGTTCTTC
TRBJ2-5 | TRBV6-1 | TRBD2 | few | CASSDFSGGAGETQYF | TGTGCCAGCAGTGATTTCAGCGGGGGGGCCGGAGAGACCCAGTACTTC
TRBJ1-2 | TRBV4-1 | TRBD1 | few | CASSLGQSNYGYTF | TGCGCCAGCTCGCTGGGACAGTCTAATTATGGCTACACCTTC
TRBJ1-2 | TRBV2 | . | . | CASSEWTASYGYTF | TGTGCCAGCAGTGAGTGGACAGCTTCCTATGGCTACACCTTC